A selection of T cell receptor beta chains follows, all from one sample in a study of shared clonotypes between healthy human individuals. Here immunoSEQ multiplex PCR was the method, and the copy in TCRdb shows in-frame clones only, minus some. This sample yields about 2.4 million clones, of which around nine tenths are seen a single time; 0.11% to 0.15% belongs to the top ten. The sample comprised naive CD4+ T cells sorted from blood. All receptors derive from a man aged 18-30 years in good health. Both conserved end residues are part of each CDR3. Each record gives: D gene, J gene, clone size, V gene, CDR3 DNA, CDR3 protein. A D gene is named only where the DNA matches it firmly. Clone size appears in some rows only: once, few, many, or a class for an expanded clone.

- | TRBJ1-3 | - | TRBV18 | TGTGCCAGCTCACCATGTTCTGGAAACACCATATATTTT | CASSPCSGNTIYF
TRBD1 | TRBJ2-2 | once | TRBV7-2 | TGTGCCAGCAGCCTAGACCCGGGACAGGGGCTACGGGAGCTGTTTTTT | CASSLDPGQGLRELFF
- | TRBJ1-5 | - | TRBV5-1 | TGCGCCAGCAGCCTTCAGGGCAATCAGCCCCAGCATTTT | CASSLQGNQPQHF
TRBD1 | TRBJ1-1 | - | TRBV11-2 | TGTGCCAGCAGCCCCCGGGACAGAGATAACACTGAAGCTTTCTTT | CASSPRDRDNTEAFF
- | TRBJ2-6 | - | TRBV7-2 | TGTGCCAGCAGCCTACGACCTGGGGCCAACGTCCTGACTTTC | CASSLRPGANVLTF
TRBD2 | TRBJ2-3 | - | TRBV29-1 | TGCAGCGTTTACAATCCCGGGGGGGGCACAGATACGCAGTATTTT | CSVYNPGGGTDTQYF
- | TRBJ2-1 | - | TRBV4-1 | TGCGCCAGCAGCCGAATCCCCCTTCCACTATACAATGAGCAGTTCTTC | CASSRIPLPLYNEQFF
- | TRBJ2-1 | once | TRBV7-2 | TGTGCCAGCAGCCCCGGGAGTCGTAATGAGCAGTTCTTC | CASSPGSRNEQFF
- | TRBJ1-5 | - | TRBV15 | TGTGCCACCAGCAGAGATACTTATAGCAATCAGCCCCAGCATTTT | CATSRDTYSNQPQHF
- | TRBJ2-7 | - | TRBV7-9 | TGTGCCAGCAGCTACCCAGGAGAGAGATCCTACGAGCAGTACTTC | CASSYPGERSYEQYF
- | TRBJ2-4 | - | TRBV9 | TGTGCCAGCAGCGTAGGGGTAGGCATTCAGTACTTC | CASSVGVGIQYF
- | TRBJ1-5 | - | TRBV6-1 | TGTGCCAGCAAGATCGGCAATCAGCCCCAGCATTTT | CASKIGNQPQHF
- | TRBJ1-2 | - | TRBV21-1 | TGTGCCAGCAGGGACAGGGGGGTTAGTGGCTACACCTTC | CASRDRGVSGYTF
- | TRBJ2-1 | - | TRBV15 | TGTGCCACCAGCAGAGAGGGATTTAGTACGAGCTCCTACAATGAGCAGTTCTTC | CATSREGFSTSSYNEQFF
TRBD1 | TRBJ1-5 | - | TRBV2 | TGTGCCAGCAGTGGGACAGGAGTTGGTGATCAGCCCCAGCATTTT | CASSGTGVGDQPQHF
- | TRBJ2-2 | - | TRBV7-9 | TGTGCCAGCAGCTTAGACCTTTGGGCAGGGGCGAACACCGGGGAGCTGTTTTTT | CASSLDLWAGANTGELFF